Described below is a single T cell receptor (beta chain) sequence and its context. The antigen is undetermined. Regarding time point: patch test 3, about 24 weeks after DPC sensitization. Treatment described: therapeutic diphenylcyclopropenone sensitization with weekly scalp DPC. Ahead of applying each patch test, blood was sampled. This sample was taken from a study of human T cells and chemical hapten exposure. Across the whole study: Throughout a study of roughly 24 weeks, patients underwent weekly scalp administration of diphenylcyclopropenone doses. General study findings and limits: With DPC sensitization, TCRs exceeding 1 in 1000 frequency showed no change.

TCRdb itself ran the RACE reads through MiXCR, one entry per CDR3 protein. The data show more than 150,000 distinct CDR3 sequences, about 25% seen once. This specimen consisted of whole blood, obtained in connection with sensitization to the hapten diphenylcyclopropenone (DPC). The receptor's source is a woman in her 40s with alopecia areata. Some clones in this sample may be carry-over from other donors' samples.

The CDR3 loop is CASRRTGRGPQHF. For the CDR3, the DNA is TGTGCCAGCAGGAGGACTGGGCGGGGGCCCCAGCATTTT. The genes are TRBV12-3 or TRBV12-4 and TRBJ1-5; unclear D gene. The CDR3 runs to 13 residues. V lost 6 bases to trimming and J lost 9 bases, with 15 bases between them.